This T cell receptor beta chain was sequenced for a study of OX40 agonist ivuxolimab in advanced cancers. TCRdb keeps only in-frame clones here, not all; method: immunoSEQ multiplex PCR. The table shows roughly 15,000 clones, with about four fifths occurring only once. The origin of this receptor is an adult with an advanced solid tumor such as melanoma, head and neck, liver or kidney cancer. Sequenced material: CD4+ or CD8+ T cells sorted from blood, taken in a trial of the OX40 agonist ivuxolimab.

CDR3 residues: CASSPLTSRTDTQYF. The CDR3 coding sequence is TGTGCCAGCAGTCCTCTGACTAGCAGGACAGATACGCAGTATTTT. J is TRBJ2-3 and V is TRBV6-6; TRBD2 matches at 7 bases. V trimming: 5 bases; J trimming: 3 bases; junction bases outside the gene matches: 8. Germline-derived CDR1 and CDR2 are MNHNY and SVGAGI (reference sequence). The CDR3 is 15 amino acids.